This T cell receptor (beta chain) was obtained from a study of cytotoxic CD8 clonotypes in ibrutinib-treated CLL. TCRdb keeps only in-frame clones here, not all; method: immunoSEQ multiplex PCR. The sample yields some 140,000 clones, roughly 80% seen once. This CDR3 comprises 14 residues. Germline-derived CDR1 and CDR2 are MNHNY and SVGAGI (reference sequence). V was clipped by 5 bases and J by 4 bases; unmatched bases: 5. V is TRBV6-6 and J is TRBJ1-1, with 9 bases identical to TRBD1. The specimen was PBMCs, collected after 24 months of ibrutinib treatment. The receptor's source is a human donor with chronic lymphocytic leukemia. The CDR3 nucleotides read TGTGCCAGCAGTGGGCGGGACAGGGTCACTGAAGCTTTCTTT. Translating it yields CASSGRDRVTEAFF.